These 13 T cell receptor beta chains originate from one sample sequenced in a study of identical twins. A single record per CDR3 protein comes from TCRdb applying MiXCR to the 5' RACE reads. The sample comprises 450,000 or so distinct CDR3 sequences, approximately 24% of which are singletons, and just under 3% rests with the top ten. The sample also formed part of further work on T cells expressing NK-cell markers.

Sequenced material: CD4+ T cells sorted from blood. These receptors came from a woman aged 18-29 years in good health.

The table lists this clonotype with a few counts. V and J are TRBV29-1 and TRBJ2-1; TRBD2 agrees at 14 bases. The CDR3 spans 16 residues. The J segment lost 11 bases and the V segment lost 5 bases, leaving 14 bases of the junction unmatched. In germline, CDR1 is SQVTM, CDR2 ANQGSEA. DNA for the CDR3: TGCAGCGTTCGAAGAGGGACTAGCGGGAGTAAAGTACAGCAGTTCTTC. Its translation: CSVRRGTSGSKVQQFF.

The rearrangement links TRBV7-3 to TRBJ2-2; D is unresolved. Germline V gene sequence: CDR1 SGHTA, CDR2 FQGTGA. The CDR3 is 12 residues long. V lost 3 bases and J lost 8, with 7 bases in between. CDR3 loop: CASSFRVGELFF. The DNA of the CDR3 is TGTGCCAGCAGCTTCCGCGTGGGGGAGCTGTTTTTT.

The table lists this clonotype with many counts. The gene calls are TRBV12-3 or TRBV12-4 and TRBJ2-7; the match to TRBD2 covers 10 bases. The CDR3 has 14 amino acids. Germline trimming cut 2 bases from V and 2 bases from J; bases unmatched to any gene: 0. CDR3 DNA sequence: TGTGCCAGCAGTTTACTAGCGGGAGCCTACGAGCAGTACTTC. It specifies CASSLLAGAYEQYF.

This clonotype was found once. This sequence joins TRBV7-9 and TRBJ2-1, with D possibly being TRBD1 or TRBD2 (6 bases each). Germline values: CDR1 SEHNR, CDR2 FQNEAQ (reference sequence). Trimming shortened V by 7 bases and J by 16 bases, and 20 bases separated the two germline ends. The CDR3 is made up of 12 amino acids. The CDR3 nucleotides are TGTGCCAGCACGCGGGACACTCAAAGGACCTTCTTC. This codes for CASTRDTQRTFF.

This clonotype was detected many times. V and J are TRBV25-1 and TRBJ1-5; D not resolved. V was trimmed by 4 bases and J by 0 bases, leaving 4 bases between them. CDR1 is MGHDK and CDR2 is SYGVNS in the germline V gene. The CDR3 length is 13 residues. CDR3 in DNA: TGTGCCAGCAGTGGGCTTAGCAATCAGCCCCAGCATTTT. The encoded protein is CASSGLSNQPQHF.

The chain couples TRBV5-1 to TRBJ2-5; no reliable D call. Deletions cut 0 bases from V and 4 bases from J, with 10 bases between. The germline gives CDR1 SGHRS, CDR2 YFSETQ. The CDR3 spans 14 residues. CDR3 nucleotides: TGCGCCAGCAGCTTGGCTGGGCAAAGAGAGACCCAGTACTTC. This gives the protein CASSLAGQRETQYF.

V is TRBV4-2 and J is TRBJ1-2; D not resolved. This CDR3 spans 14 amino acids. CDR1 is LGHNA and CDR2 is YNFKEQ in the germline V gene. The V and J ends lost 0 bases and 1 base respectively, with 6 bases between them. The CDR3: CASSQDWHNYGYTF. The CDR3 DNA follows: TGTGCCAGCAGCCAAGACTGGCATAACTATGGCTACACCTTC.

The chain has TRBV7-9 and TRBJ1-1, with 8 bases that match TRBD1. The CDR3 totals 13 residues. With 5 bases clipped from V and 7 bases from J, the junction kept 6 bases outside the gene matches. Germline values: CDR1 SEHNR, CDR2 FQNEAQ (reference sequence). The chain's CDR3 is CASSQDREVEAFF. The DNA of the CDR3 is TGTGCCAGCAGCCAGGACAGGGAGGTTGAAGCTTTCTTT.

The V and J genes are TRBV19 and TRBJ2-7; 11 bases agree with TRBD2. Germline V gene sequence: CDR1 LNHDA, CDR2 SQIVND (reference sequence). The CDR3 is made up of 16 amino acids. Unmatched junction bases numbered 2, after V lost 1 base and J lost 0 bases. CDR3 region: CASSIVTSGGSYEQYF. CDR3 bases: TGTGCCAGTAGTATAGTCACTAGCGGGGGCTCCTACGAGCAGTACTTC.

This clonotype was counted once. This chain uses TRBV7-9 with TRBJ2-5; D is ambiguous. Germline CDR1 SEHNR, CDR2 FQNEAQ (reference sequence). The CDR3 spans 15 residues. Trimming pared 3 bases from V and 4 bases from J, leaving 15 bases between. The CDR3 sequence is CASSLTFRQVETQYF. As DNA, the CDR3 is TGTGCCAGCAGCTTGACTTTCCGACAAGTAGAGACCCAGTACTTC.

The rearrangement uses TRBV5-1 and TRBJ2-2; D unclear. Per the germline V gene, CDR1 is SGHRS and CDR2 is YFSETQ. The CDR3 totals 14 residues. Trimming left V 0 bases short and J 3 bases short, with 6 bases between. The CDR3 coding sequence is TGCGCCAGCAGCTTGGTTTCCTACACCGGGGAGCTGTTTTTT. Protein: CASSLVSYTGELFF.

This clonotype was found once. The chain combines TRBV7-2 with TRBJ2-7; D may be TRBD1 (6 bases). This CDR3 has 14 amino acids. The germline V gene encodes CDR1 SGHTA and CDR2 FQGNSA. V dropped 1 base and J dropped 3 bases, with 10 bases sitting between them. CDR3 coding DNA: TGTGCCAGCAGCTTAGAGACAGGTCGCTACGAGCAGTACTTC. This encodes CASSLETGRYEQYF.

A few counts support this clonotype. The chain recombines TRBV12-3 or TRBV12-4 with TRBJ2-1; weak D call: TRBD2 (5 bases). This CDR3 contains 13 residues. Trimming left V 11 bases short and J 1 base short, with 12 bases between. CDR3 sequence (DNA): TGTGCCGTTGGGAGTAATTCCTACAATGAGCAGTTCTTC. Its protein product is CAVGSNSYNEQFF.